Listed below are T cell receptor beta chains from one sample, sequenced in a study of Ad26.COV2.S vaccination and SARS-CoV-2 variants. Sequenced by immunoSEQ multiplex PCR; TCRdb stores in-frame clones only, minus some. The data show a few hundred thousand clones, 89% seen once. The sample here was peripheral blood, taken in a trial of Ad26.COV2.S vaccine versus placebo. The receptors were gathered from a person between 18 and 65 years old who received the Ad26.COV2.S COVID-19 vaccine or a placebo. CDR3s include the opening cysteine and the closing phenylalanine or tryptophan.

V: TRBV9; CDR3: CASSPRGTSGTDTQYF
V: TRBV4-2; CDR3: CASSQVGAGFAREQYF
V: TRBV3-1/TRBV3-2; CDR3: CASSRQGVTDTQYF
V: TRBV7-3; CDR3: CASSLTGTSSYNEQFF
V: TRBV2; CDR3: CASSEGRAGAFLLHF
V: TRBV30; CDR3: CALSQGFNEKLFF
V: TRBV7-6; CDR3: CASSLADRASEAFF
V: TRBV5-1; CDR3: CASSLELAAYEQYF
V: TRBV4-2; CDR3: CASSQEGGLAGGQETQYF
V: TRBV29-1; CDR3: CSVSGTARTRYEQYF
V: TRBV28; CDR3: CASSRPPGYEQYF
V: TRBV20-1; CDR3: CSGSLGYGYTF
V: TRBV4-1; CDR3: CASSQTPQDAGVAHNEQFF
V: TRBV21-1; CDR3: CASSTRRHEQFF
V: TRBV7-3; CDR3: CASSLGDRGGGYTF
V: TRBV28; CDR3: CASTFSASGKNEQYF
V: TRBV2; CDR3: CASSGEGGLDTQYF
V: TRBV5-1; CDR3: CASSSEAYNEQFF
V: TRBV28; CDR3: CASSFRAGAQGANVLTF